One sample yielded the 8 T cell receptor beta chains listed below, sequenced in a study of blood T cell repertoires in COVID-19. Method: immunoSEQ multiplex PCR; TCRdb's copy keeps in-frame clones and lacks some. The sample has 150,000 to 200,000 clones; roughly 90% are singletons. The sample comprised peripheral blood. These receptors were collected from a man aged 55 to 69 with acute or convalescent COVID-19.

The V and J genes are TRBV5-4 and TRBJ1-2, with no clear D. Trimming cost V 1 base and J 11 bases, with 9 bases left between them. The CDR3 contains 11 residues. Per germline, CDR1 SGHNT and CDR2 YYREEE (reference sequence). This CDR3 reads CASSLTGAYTF. In DNA form, the CDR3 reads TGTGCCAGCAGCTTGACGGGAGCGTACACCTTC.

This clone was observed once. The chain combines TRBV30 with TRBJ1-2; D not certain. Germline CDR1 reads GTSNPN; CDR2 reads SVGIG (reference sequence). The length of the CDR3 is 16 residues. V gave up 5 bases and J gave up 4 bases, with 23 bases separating them. In nucleotides, the CDR3 is TGTGCCTGGCGACCGGTGGGAGTAGAGGTCGGCTATGGCTACACCTTC. Amino acid sequence: CAWRPVGVEVGYGYTF.

The chain joins TRBV2 to TRBJ2-5; 8 bases align to TRBD2. Germline assignment: CDR1 SNHLY and CDR2 FYNNEI. The ends lost 7 bases at V and 5 bases at J; junction bases unmatched: 12. This CDR3 comprises 15 residues. CDR3 residues: CASKGHGGAGETQYF. CDR3 DNA: TGTGCCAGCAAAGGTCACGGGGGGGCCGGGGAGACCCAGTACTTC. Complete variable domain (other parts from reference TRBV2 and TRBJ2-5): EPEVTQTPSHQVTQMGQEVILRCVPISNHLYFYWYRQILGQKVEFLVSFYNNEISEKSEIFDDQFSVERPDGSNFTLKIRSTKLEDSAMYFCASKGHGGAGETQYFGPGTRLLVL.

This clone appeared a single time. V is TRBV29-1 and J is TRBJ2-7, with D uncertain. CDR1 is SQVTM, CDR2 ANQGSEA, per germline. The CDR3 covers 13 residues. V was shortened by 7 bases and J by 0 bases, with 13 bases between the two germline ends. This chain's CDR3 is CSANGFSSYEQYF. For the CDR3, the DNA is TGCAGCGCCAACGGGTTCAGCTCCTACGAGCAGTACTTC.

This chain joins TRBV30 and TRBJ1-6; 10 nucleotides agree with TRBD1. The CDR3 extends over 16 amino acids. V shed 0 bases and J 10 bases; nucleotides not matched to a gene: 9. Per germline, CDR1 GTSNPN and CDR2 SVGIG (reference sequence). CDR3 nucleotides: TGTGCCTGGAGTGTGAGGGTGACAGGGGGCAAATCACCCCTCCACTTT. Residues: CAWSVRVTGGKSPLHF.

This chain links TRBV11-2 with TRBJ2-2; TRBD2 aligns across 7 bases. The CDR3 has 18 amino acids. The germline V gene has CDR1 SGHAT and CDR2 FQNNGV. Trimming removed 4 bases from V and 6 bases from J; junction bases left unmatched: 17. The CDR3 loop is CASSSRQATGGRAGELFF. The CDR3 coding sequence is TGTGCCAGCAGCTCGCGACAAGCGACGGGGGGTAGAGCCGGGGAGCTGTTTTTT.

The chain has TRBV7-2 and TRBJ1-5, with no clear D. CDR1 and CDR2 from the germline V gene are SGHTA and FQGNSA. V was cut by 2 bases and J by 4 bases, with 3 bases left in between. The CDR3 covers 12 residues. CDR3 DNA sequence: TGTGCCAGCAGCTTACAGAATCAGCCCCAGCATTTT. Encoded protein: CASSLQNQPQHF.

The V and J genes are TRBV6-5 and TRBJ2-1; perhaps TRBD1 as D (5 bases). CDR3 length equals 14 residues. The germline gives CDR1 MNHEY, CDR2 SVGAGI. Trimming took off 7 bases at V and 4 bases at J, with 14 bases between the two ends. CDR3: CASTPRQPYNEQFF. In DNA form, the CDR3 reads TGTGCCAGCACTCCGAGACAGCCTTACAATGAGCAGTTCTTC.